This T cell receptor (beta chain) was recovered during a study of control samples from healthy donors and cancer patients. This CDR3 comprises 14 residues. CDR1 and CDR2 from the germline V gene are SGDLS and YYNGEE. With 3 bases removed from V and 5 bases from J, the gap between germline ends came to 14 bases. Assay used: immunoSEQ multiplex PCR; TCRdb lists only in-frame clones, some missing. This sample has 150,000 to 200,000 clones, with around 92% found just once. Input material: blood. The receptor comes from a middle-aged woman in good health. The genes are TRBV9 and TRBJ2-5; D may be TRBD2 (5 bases). The CDR3 coding sequence is TGTGCCAGCAGCGGTGGTGCGGGTCGGGAGACCCAGTACTTC. Residues: CASSGGAGRETQYF. The whole variable domain, filled in from reference TRBV9 and TRBJ2-5, reads DSGVTQTPKHLITATGQRVTLRCSPRSGDLSVYWYQQSLDQGLQFLIQYYNGEERAKGNILERFSAQQFPDLHSELNLSSLELGDSALYFCASSGGAGRETQYFGPGTRLLVL.